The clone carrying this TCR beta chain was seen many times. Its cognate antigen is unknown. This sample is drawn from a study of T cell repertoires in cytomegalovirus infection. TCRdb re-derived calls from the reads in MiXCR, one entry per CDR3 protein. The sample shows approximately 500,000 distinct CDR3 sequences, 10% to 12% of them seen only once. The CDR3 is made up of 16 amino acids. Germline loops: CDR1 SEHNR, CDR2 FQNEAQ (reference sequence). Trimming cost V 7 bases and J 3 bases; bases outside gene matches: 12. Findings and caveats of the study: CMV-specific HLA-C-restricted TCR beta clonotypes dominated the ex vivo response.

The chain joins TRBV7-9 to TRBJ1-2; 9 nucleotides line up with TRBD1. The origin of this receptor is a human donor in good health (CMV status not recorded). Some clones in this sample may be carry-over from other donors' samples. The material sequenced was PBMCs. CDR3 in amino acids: CASTTITGGRDYGYTF. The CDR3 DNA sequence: TGTGCCAGCACCACCATAACAGGGGGCCGTGACTATGGCTACACCTTC.